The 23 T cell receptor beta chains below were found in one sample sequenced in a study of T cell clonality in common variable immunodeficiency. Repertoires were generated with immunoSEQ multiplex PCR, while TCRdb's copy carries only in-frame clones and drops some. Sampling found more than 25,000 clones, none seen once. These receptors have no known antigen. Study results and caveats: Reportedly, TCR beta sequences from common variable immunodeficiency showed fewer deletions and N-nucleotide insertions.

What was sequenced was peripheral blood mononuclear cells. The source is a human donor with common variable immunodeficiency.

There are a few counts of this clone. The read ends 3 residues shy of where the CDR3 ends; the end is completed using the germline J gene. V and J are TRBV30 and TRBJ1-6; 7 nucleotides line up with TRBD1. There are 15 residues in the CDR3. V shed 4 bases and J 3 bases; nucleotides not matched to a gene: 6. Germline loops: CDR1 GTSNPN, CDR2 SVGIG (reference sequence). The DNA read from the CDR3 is TGTGCCTGGACCTCGGGACAGAGCTATAATTCACCC. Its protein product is CAWTSGQSYNSP. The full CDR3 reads CAWTSGQSYNSPLHF.

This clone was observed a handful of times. The covered CDR3 bases are TGTGCCAGCTCACCACTGGACAGCTATGGC. Protein sequence: CASSPLDSYG. The full CDR3 protein reads CASSPLDSYGYTF. The rearrangement joins TRBV18 to TRBJ1-2; the D gene is possibly TRBD1 (6 bases). The read ends 3 residues before the CDR3 terminus; that terminus is restored from the germline J gene. The CDR3 loop spans 13 amino acids. Germline lookup yields CDR1 KGHSH and CDR2 LQKENI. Deletions cut 1 base from V and 4 bases from J, with 7 bases between.

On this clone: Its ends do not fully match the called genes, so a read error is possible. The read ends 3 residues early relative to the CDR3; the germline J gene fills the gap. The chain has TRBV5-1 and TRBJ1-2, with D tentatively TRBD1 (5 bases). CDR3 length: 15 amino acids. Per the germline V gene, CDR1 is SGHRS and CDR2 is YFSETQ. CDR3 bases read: TGCACCAGCAGCTTGCAGGACACCCTTAATTATGGC. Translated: CTSSLQDTLNYG. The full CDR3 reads CTSSLQDTLNYGYTF.

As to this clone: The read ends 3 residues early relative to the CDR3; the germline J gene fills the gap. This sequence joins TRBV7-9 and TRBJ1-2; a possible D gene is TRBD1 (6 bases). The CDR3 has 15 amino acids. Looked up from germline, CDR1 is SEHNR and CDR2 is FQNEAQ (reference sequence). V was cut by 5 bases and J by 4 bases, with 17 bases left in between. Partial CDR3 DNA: TGTGCCAGCAGCCCCCAGACCGACAGGTTCTATGGC. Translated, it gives CASSPQTDRFYG. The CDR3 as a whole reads CASSPQTDRFYGYTF.

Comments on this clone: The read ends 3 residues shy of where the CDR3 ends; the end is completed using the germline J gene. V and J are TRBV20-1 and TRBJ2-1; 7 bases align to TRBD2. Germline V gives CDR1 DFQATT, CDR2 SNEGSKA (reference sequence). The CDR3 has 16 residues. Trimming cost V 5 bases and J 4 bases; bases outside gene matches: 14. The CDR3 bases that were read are TGCAGTGCTCCGCCCATCGGCGGGAGAGAGTACAATGAG. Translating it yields CSAPPIGGREYNE. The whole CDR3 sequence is CSAPPIGGREYNEQFF.

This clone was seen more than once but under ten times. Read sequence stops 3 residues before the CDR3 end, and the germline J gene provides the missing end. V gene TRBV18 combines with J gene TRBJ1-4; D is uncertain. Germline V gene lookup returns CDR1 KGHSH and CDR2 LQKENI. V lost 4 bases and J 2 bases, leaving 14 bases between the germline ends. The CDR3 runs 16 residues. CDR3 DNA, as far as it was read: TGTGCCAGCTCACGGCAAGGCACGATTACTAATGAAAAA. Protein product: CASSRQGTITNEK. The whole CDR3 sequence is CASSRQGTITNEKLFF.

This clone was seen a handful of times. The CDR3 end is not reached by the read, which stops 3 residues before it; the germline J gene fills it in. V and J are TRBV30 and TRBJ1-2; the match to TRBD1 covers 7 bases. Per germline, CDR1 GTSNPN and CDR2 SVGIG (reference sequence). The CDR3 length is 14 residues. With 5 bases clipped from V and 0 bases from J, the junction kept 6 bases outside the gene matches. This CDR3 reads CAWGRQGTNYGYTF. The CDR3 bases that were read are TGTGCCTGGGGTAGACAGGGAACTAACTATGGC.

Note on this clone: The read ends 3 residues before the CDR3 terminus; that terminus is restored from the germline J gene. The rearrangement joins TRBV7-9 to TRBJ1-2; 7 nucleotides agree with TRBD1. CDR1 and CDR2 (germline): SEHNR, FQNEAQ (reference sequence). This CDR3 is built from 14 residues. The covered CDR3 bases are TGTGCCAGCAGCTTAGGTACAGGGGAGAGGGGC. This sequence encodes CASSLGTGERG. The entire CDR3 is CASSLGTGERGYTF.

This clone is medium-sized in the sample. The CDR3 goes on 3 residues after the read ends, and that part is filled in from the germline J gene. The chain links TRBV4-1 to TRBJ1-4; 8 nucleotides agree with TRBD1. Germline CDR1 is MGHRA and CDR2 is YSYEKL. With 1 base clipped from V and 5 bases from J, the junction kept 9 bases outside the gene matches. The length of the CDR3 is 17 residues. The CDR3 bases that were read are TGCGCCAGCAGCCAAGCAGGACAGGGAAGGGGAAATGAAAAA. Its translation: CASSQAGQGRGNEK. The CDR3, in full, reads CASSQAGQGRGNEKLFF.

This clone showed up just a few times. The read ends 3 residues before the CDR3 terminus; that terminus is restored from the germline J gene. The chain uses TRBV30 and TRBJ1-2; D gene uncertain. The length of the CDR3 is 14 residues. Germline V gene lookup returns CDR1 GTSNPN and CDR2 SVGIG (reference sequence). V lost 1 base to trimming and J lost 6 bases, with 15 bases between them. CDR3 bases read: TGTGCCTGGAGTGCCTATACAGCTCGCGATGGC. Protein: CAWSAYTARDG. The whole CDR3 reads CAWSAYTARDGYTF.

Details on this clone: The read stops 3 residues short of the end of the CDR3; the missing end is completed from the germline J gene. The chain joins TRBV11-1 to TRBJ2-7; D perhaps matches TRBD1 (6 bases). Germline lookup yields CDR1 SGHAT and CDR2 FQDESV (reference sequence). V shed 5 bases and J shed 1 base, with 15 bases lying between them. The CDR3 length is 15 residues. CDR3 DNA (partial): TGTGCCAGCAGCCAAAACAGGGAAAGGTCCTACGAG. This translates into CASSQNRERSYE. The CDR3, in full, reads CASSQNRERSYEQYF.

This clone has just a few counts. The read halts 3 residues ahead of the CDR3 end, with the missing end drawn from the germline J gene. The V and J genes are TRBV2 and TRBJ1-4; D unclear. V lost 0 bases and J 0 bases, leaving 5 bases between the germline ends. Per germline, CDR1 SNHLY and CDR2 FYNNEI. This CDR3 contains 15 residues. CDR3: CASSEARTTNEKLFF. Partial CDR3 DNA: TGTGCCAGCAGTGAAGCCAGGACAACTAATGAAAAA.

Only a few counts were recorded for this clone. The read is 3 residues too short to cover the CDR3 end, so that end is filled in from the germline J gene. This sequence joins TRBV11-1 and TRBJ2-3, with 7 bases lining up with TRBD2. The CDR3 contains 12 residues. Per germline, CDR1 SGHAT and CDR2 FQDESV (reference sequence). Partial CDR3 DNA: TGTGCCAGCAGCGTAACTAGCGCCTCG. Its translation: CASSVTSAS. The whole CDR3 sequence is CASSVTSASQYF.

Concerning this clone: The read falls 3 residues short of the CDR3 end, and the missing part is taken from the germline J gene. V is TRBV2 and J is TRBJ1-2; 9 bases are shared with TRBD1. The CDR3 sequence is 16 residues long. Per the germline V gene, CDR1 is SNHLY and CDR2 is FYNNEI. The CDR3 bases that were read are TGTGCCAGCAGTCCGGGACAGGGTGTTCCTCTATTGGGC. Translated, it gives CASSPGQGVPLLG. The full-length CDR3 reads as CASSPGQGVPLLGYTF.

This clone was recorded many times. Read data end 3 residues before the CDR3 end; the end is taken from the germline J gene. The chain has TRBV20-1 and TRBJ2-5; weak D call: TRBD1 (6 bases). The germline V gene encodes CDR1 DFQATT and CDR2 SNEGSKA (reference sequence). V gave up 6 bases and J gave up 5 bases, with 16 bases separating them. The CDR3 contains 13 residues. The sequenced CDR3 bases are TGCAGTGCACTTAGCACAGGGTTGGAGACC. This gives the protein CSALSTGLET. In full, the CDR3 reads CSALSTGLETQYF.

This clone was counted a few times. The sequenced CDR3 bases are TGTGCCAGTAGTATAAGCGGGACAGGACGAAATGAAAAA. It is translated as CASSISGTGRNEK. The full CDR3 is CASSISGTGRNEKLFF. The chain uses TRBV19 and TRBJ1-4; 8 bases are shared with TRBD1. The read ends 3 residues shy of where the CDR3 ends; the end is completed using the germline J gene. Losses at the gene ends were 2 bases for V and 5 bases for J; bases not matched to a gene: 7. The CDR3 is 16 amino acids. Germline V gene data show CDR1 as LNHDA and CDR2 as SQIVND (reference sequence).

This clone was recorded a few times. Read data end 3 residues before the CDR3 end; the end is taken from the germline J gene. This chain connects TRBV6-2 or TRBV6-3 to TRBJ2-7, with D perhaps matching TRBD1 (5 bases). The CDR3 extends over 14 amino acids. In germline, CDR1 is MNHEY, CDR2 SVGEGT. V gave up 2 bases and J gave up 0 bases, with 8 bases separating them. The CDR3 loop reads CASSYSQGSYEQYF. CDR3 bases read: TGTGCCAGCAGTTACAGTCAGGGCTCCTACGAG.

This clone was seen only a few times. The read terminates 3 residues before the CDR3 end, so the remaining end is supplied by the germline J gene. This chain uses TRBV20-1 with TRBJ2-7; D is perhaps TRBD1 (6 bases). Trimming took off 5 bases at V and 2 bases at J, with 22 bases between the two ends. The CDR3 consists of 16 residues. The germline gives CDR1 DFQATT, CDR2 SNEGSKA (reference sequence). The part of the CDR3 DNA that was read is TGCAGTGCTCCGACTCCCTACAGGGAAAGAACCTACGAG. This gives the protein CSAPTPYRERTYE. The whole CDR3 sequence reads CSAPTPYRERTYEQYF.

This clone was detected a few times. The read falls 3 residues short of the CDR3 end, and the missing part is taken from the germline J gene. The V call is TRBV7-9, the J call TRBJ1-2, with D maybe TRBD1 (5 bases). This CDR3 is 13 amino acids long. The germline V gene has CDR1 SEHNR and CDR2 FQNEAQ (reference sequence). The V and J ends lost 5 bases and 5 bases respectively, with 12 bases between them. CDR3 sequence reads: CASSAAGGYGYTF. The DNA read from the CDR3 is TGTGCCAGCAGCGCCGCCGGGGGGTATGGC. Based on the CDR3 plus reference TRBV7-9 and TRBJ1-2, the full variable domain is DTGVSQNPRHKITKRGQNVTFRCDPISEHNRLYWYRQTLGQGPEFLTYFQNEAQLEKSRLLSDRFSAERPKGSFSTLEIQRTEQGDSAMYLCASSAAGGYGYTFGSGTRLTVV.

The sequenced part of the CDR3 DNA is TGTGCCAGCAGCCCCGGGACTCTCACCGGGGAG. This encodes CASSPGTLTGE. The full CDR3 protein is CASSPGTLTGELFF. The chain links TRBV7-9 to TRBJ2-2; TRBD2 might be the D (6 bases). The DNA ends 3 residues before the CDR3 does, and the rest of the CDR3 is filled in from the germline J gene. The CDR3 is made up of 14 amino acids. Trimming took off 5 bases at V and 4 bases at J, with 11 bases between the two ends. CDR1 is SEHNR and CDR2 is FQNEAQ in the germline V gene (reference sequence).

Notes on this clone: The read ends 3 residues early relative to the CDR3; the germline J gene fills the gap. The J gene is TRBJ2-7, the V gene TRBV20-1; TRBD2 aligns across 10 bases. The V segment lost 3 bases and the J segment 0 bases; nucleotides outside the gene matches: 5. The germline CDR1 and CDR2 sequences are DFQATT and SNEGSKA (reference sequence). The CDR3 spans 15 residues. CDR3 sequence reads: CSASSGLAVSYEQYF. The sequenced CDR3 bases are TGCAGTGCTAGCTCCGGACTAGCGGTCTCCTACGAG.

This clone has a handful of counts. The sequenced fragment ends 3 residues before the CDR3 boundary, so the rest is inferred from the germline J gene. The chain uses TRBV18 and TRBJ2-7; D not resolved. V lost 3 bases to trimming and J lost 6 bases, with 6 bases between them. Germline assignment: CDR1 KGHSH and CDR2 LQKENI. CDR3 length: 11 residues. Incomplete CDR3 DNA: TGTGCCAGCTCACCCAGAATCGAG. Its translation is CASSPRIE. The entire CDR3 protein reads CASSPRIEQYF.

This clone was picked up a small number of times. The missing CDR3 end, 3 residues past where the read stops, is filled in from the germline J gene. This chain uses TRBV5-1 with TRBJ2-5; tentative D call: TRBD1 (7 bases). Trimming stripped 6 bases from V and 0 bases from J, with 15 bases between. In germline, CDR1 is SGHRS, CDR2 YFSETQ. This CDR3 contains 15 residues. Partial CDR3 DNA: TGCGCCAGCAACGGAGGGGGCTCCAACCAAGAGACC. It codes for CASNGGGSNQET. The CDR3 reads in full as CASNGGGSNQETQYF.